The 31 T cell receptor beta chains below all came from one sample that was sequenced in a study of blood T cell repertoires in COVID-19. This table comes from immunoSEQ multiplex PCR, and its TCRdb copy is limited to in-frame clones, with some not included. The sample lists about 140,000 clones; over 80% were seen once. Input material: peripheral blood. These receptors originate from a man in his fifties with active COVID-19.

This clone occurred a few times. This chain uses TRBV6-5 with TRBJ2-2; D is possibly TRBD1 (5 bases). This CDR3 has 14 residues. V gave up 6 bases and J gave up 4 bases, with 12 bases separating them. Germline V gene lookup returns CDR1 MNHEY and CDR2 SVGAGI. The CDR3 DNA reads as TGTGCCAGCAGGAATCAGGGTTCCACCGGGGAGCTGTTTTTT. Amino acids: CASRNQGSTGELFF.

The CDR3 spells CASSISGVVIEAFF. CDR3 nucleotide sequence: TGTGCCAGTAGTATATCAGGGGTGGTAATTGAAGCTTTCTTT. The rearrangement joins TRBV19 to TRBJ1-1, with a tentative D call TRBD1 (6 bases). This CDR3 region has 14 residues. Germline V gene lookup returns CDR1 LNHDA and CDR2 SQIVND (reference sequence). Trimming shortened V by 2 bases and J by 7 bases, and 14 bases separated the two germline ends.

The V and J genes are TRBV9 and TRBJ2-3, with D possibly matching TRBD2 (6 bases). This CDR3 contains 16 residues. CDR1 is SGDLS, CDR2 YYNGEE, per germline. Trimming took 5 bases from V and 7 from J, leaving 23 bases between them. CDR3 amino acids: CASSNIQGGAGNTQYF. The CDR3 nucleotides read TGTGCCAGCAGTAACATCCAGGGTGGTGCGGGAAATACGCAGTATTTT.

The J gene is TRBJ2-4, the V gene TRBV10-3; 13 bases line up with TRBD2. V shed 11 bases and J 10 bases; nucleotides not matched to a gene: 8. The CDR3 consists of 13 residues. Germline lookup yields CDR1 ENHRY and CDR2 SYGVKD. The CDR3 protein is CAASTSGGAIQYF. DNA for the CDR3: TGTGCCGCCTCTACTAGCGGGGGGGCTATTCAGTACTTC.

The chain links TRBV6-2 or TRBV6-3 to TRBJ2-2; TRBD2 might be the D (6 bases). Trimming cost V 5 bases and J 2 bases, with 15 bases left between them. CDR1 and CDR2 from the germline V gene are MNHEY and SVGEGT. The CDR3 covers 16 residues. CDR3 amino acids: CASSQVPGLNTGELFF. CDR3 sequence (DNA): TGTGCCAGCAGTCAAGTACCGGGACTTAACACCGGGGAGCTGTTTTTT.

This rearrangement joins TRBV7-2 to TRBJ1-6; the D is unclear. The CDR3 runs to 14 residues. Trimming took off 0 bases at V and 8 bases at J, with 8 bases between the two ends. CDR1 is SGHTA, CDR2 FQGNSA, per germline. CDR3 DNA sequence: TGTGCCAGCAGCTTAGCGGGGAGCGATTCACCCCTCCACTTT. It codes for CASSLAGSDSPLHF.

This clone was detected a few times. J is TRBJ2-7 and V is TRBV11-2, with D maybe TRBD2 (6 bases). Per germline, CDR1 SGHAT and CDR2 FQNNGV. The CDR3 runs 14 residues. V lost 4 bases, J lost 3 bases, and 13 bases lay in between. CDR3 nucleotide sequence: TGTGCCAGCAGCTCCTTGGGGGGAGGCTACGAGCAGTACTTC. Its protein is CASSSLGGGYEQYF.

This CDR3 is CASSLLAGNHEQYF. CDR3 sequence (DNA): TGTGCCAGCAGCCTACTAGCGGGGAACCACGAGCAGTACTTC. The chain couples TRBV14 to TRBJ2-7; 10 bases are shared with TRBD2. The CDR3 loop spans 14 amino acids. From germline, CDR1 is SGHDN and CDR2 FVKESK. V lost 4 bases and J lost 5; bases outside the gene matches: 5.

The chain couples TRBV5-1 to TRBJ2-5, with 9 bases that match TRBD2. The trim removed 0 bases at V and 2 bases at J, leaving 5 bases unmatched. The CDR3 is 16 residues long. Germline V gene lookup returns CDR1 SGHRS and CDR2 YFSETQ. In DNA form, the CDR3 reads TGCGCCAGCAGCTTGGAGGCTAGCGGGGCACAAGAGACCCAGTACTTC. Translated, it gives CASSLEASGAQETQYF.

This chain's CDR3 is CASSLTTGLEGLSYEQYF. The CDR3 DNA reads TGTGCCAGCAGCTTGACCACCGGGCTGGAGGGGCTCTCCTACGAGCAGTACTTC. This rearrangement joins TRBV5-6 to TRBJ2-7, with D tentatively TRBD2 (6 bases). The V and J ends lost 1 base and 0 bases respectively, with 20 bases between them. Germline values: CDR1 SGHDT, CDR2 YYEEEE. The length of the CDR3 is 18 residues.

The CDR3 region is CASSPPGLAGNEQFF. DNA for the CDR3: TGTGCCAGCAGCCCACCCGGGCTAGCTGGAAATGAGCAGTTCTTC. The rearrangement links TRBV5-4 to TRBJ2-1, with D possibly matching TRBD2 (5 bases). Germline CDR1 reads SGHNT; CDR2 reads YYREEE (reference sequence). Trimming removed 4 bases at V and 7 bases at J, with 18 bases between. The CDR3 is 15 amino acids.

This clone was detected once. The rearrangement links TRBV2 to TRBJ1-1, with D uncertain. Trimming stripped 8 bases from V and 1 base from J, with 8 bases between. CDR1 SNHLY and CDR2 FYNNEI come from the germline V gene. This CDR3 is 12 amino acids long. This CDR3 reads CASANTNTEAFF. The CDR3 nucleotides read TGTGCCAGCGCTAATACGAACACTGAAGCTTTCTTT.

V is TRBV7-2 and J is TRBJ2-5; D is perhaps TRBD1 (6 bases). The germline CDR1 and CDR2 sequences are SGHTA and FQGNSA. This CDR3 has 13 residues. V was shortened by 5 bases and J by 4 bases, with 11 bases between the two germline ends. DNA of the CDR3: TGTGCCAGCAGCGCAGAAGGGGGAGAGACCCAGTACTTC. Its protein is CASSAEGGETQYF.

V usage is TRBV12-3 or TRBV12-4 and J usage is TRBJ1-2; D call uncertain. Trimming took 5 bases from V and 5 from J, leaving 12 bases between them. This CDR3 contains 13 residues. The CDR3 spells CASSQRTRYGYTF. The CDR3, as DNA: TGTGCCAGCAGTCAGCGAACGCGATATGGCTACACCTTC.

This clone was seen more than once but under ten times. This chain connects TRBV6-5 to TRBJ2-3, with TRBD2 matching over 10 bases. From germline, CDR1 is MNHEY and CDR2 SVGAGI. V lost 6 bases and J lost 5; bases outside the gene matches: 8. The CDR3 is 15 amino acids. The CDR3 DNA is TGTGCCAGCAGACGACTAGCGGGTGGGGGAGATACGCAGTATTTT. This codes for CASRRLAGGGDTQYF.

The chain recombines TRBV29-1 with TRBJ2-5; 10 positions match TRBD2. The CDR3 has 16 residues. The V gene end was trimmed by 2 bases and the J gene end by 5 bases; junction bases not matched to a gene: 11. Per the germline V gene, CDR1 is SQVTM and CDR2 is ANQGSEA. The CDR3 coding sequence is TGCAGCGTTGAACTCCGAGCGGGGGGGCTTTGGGAGACCCAGTACTTC. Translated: CSVELRAGGLWETQYF.

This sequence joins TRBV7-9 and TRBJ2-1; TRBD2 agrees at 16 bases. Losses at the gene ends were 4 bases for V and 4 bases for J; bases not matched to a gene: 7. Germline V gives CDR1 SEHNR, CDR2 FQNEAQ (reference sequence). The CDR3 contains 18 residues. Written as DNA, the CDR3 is TGTGCCAGCAGCTACCAGGGACTAGCGGGGGGGAAATACAATGAGCAGTTCTTC. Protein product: CASSYQGLAGGKYNEQFF. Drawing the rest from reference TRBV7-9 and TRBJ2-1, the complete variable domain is DTGVSQNPRHKITKRGQNVTFRCDPISEHNRLYWYRQTLGQGPEFLTYFQNEAQLEKSRLLSDRFSAERPKGSFSTLEIQRTEQGDSAMYLCASSYQGLAGGKYNEQFFGPGTRLTVL.

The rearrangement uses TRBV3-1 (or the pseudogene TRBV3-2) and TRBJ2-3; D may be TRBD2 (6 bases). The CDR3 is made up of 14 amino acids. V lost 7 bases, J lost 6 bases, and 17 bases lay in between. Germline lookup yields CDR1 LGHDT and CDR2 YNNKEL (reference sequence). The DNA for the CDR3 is TGTGCCAGCAACTCGCGCGGGGTGGGGGATACGCAGTATTTT. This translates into CASNSRGVGDTQYF.

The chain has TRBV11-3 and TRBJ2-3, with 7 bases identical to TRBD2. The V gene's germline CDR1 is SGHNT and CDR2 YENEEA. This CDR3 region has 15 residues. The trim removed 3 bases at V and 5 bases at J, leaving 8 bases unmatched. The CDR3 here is CASSLGGGVGDTQYF. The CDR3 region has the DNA TGTGCCAGCAGCTTGGGCGGGGGAGTAGGAGATACGCAGTATTTT.

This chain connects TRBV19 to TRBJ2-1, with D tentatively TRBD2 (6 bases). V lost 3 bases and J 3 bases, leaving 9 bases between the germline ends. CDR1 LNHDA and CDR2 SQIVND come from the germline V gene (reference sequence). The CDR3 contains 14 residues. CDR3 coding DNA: TGTGCCAGTAGTATGGGGGGACTCTACAATGAGCAGTTCTTC. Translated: CASSMGGLYNEQFF.

The CDR3 loop is CASSYSGVDTDTQYF. CDR3 sequence (DNA): TGTGCCAGCAGTTATAGCGGGGTCGATACAGATACGCAGTATTTT. The V call is TRBV25-1, the J call TRBJ2-3; 8 positions agree with TRBD2. This CDR3 is built from 15 residues. V lost 5 bases, J lost 3 bases, and 7 bases stayed unmatched. From germline, CDR1 is MGHDK and CDR2 SYGVNS.

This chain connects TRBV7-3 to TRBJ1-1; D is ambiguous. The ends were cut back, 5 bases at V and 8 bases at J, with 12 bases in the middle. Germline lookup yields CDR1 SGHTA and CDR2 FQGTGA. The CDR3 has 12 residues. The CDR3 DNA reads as TGTGCCAGCAGCCAACTATCGGGGGAAGCTTTCTTT. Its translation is CASSQLSGEAFF.

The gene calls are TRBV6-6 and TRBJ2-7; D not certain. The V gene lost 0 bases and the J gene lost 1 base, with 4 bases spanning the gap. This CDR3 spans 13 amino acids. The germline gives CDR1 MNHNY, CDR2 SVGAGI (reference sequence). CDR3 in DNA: TGTGCCAGCAGTTACTCCAAATCCTACGAGCAGTACTTC. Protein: CASSYSKSYEQYF.

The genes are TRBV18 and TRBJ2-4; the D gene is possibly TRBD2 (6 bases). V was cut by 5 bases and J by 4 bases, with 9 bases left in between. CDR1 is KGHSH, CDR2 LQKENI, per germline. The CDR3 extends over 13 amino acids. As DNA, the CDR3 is TGTGCCAGCTCAGAACTAGCAAAAAACATTCAGTACTTC. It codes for CASSELAKNIQYF.

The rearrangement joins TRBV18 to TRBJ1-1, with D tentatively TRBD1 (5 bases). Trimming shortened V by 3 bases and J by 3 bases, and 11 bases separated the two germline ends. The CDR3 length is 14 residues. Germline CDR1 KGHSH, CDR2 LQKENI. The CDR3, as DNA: TGTGCCAGCTCACCGGGGCGGGGGGACACTGAAGCTTTCTTT. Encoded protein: CASSPGRGDTEAFF.

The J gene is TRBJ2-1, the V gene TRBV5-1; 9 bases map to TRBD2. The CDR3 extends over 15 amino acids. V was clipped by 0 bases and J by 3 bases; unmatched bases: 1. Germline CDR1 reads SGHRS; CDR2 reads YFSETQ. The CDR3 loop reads CASSLVAGDYNEQFF. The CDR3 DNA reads TGCGCCAGCAGCTTGGTAGCGGGGGACTACAATGAGCAGTTCTTC.

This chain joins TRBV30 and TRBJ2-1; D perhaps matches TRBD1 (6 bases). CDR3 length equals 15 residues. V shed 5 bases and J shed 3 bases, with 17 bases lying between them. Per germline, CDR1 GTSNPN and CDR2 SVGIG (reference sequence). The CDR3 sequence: CAWEEGQIDYNEQFF. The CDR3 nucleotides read TGTGCCTGGGAAGAAGGACAGATAGACTACAATGAGCAGTTCTTC.

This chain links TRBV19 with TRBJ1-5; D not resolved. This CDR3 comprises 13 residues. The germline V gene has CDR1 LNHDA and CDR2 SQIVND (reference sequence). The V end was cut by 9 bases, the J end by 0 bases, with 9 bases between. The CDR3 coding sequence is TGTGCCAGCCGGGGTTATAGCAATCAGCCCCAGCATTTT. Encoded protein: CASRGYSNQPQHF.

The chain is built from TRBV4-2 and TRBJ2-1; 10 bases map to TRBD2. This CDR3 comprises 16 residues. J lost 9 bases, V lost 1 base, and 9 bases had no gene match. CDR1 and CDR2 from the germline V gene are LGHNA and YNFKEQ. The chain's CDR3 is CASSQVLSGGAAEQFF. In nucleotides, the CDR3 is TGTGCCAGCAGCCAAGTCTTGAGCGGGGGGGCCGCTGAGCAGTTCTTC.

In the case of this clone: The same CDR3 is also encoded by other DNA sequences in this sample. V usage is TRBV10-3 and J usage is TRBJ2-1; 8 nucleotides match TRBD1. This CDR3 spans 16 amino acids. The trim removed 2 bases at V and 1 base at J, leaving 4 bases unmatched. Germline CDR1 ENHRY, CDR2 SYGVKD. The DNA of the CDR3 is TGTGCCATCAGTGAGGACAGGGGCCTTTCCTACAATGAGCAGTTCTTC. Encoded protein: CAISEDRGLSYNEQFF.

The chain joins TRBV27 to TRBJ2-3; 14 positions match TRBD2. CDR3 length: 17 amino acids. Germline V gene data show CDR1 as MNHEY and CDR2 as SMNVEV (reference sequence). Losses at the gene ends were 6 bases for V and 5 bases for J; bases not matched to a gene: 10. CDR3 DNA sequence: TGTGCCAGCAGAACGGGACTAGCGGGGGCGCCGGGAGATACGCAGTATTTT. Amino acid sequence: CASRTGLAGAPGDTQYF.